A single sample is the source of the 20 T cell receptor beta chains below, sequenced in a study of PD-L1 blockade in urothelial cancer. Generated by immunoSEQ multiplex PCR, the TCRdb table keeps only in-frame clones and is missing some. The sample records roughly 29,000 clones, 80% being singletons. This sample comprised PBMCs, obtained around atezolizumab (anti-PD-L1) treatment. The receptors originated from a man aged 45-65 years with urothelial cancer.

V usage is TRBV2 and J usage is TRBJ2-7, with a tentative D call TRBD1 (8 bases). With 4 bases removed from V and 4 bases from J, the gap between germline ends came to 14 bases. The CDR3 runs to 14 residues. Germline V gene data show CDR1 as SNHLY and CDR2 as FYNNEI. CDR3 nucleotides: TGTGCCAGCAGTGGGACAGGGAGGGGGTACGAGCAGTACGTC. It codes for CASSGTGRGYEQYV.

CDR3 bases: TGTGCCAGCGGCGAGGAGAAGAGAGGGTATGGCTACACCTTC. It translates to CASGEEKRGYGYTF. The J gene is TRBJ1-2, the V gene TRBV6-6, with D unresolved. Germline V CDR1 and CDR2: MNHNY, SVGAGI (reference sequence). This CDR3 spans 14 amino acids. Between the trimmed V and J ends, which lost 8 bases and 5 bases, there was a span of 18 bases.

The genes are TRBV16 and TRBJ1-1; TRBD1 might be the D (6 bases). Germline values: CDR1 KGHSY, CDR2 FQNENV. There are 15 residues in the CDR3. V lost 5 bases and J 1 base, leaving 14 bases between the germline ends. CDR3 nucleotide sequence: TGTGCCAGCAGCTCGGGGGGCGGACGGAACACTGAAGCTTTCTTT. It specifies CASSSGGGRNTEAFF.

The chain links TRBV16 to TRBJ2-7; a weak D match, TRBD1 (6 bases). The CDR3 is 15 residues long. Germline assignment: CDR1 KGHSY and CDR2 FQNENV. The germline V and J ends were trimmed by 0 bases and 1 base, with 10 bases remaining between them. The CDR3 reads CASSQSTGPSYEQYF. CDR3 bases: TGTGCCAGCAGCCAATCGACAGGTCCATCCTACGAGCAGTACTTC.

This chain uses TRBV7-9 with TRBJ2-7; D not resolved. The CDR3 has 12 amino acids. Germline CDR1 is SEHNR and CDR2 is FQNEAQ (reference sequence). Trimming pared 5 bases from V and 1 base from J, leaving 6 bases between. The CDR3 reads CASSTRSYEQYF. The CDR3 DNA is TGTGCCAGCAGCACACGATCCTACGAGCAGTACTTC. Full variable domain (rest looked up from reference TRBV7-9 and TRBJ2-7): DTGVSQNPRHKITKRGQNVTFRCDPISEHNRLYWYRQTLGQGPEFLTYFQNEAQLEKSRLLSDRFSAERPKGSFSTLEIQRTEQGDSAMYLCASSTRSYEQYFGPGTRLTVT.

V gene TRBV7-6 combines with J gene TRBJ2-5; 8 nucleotides align to TRBD2. CDR3 size: 14 residues. Germline loops: CDR1 SGHVS, CDR2 FNYEAQ. J lost 5 bases, V lost 7 bases, and 9 bases had no gene match. CDR3 nucleotide sequence: TGTGCCAGCACCCCAAGCGGGAGAGGGGAGACCCAGTACTTC. Translating gives CASTPSGRGETQYF.

This chain uses TRBV10-3 with TRBJ1-1; D is unclear. The germline V gene encodes CDR1 ENHRY and CDR2 SYGVKD. CDR3 length equals 14 residues. Trimming cost V 2 bases and J 8 bases, with 15 bases left between them. CDR3 region: CAISERGGRAEAFF. The CDR3 DNA reads as TGTGCCATCAGTGAGCGGGGTGGACGGGCGGAAGCTTTCTTT.

This rearrangement joins TRBV6-5 to TRBJ1-2, with TRBD1 matching 8 bases. The germline V gene has CDR1 MNHEY and CDR2 SVGAGI. V shed 0 bases, J shed 4 bases, and the junction held 7 bases outside the gene matches. The CDR3 sequence is 16 residues long. The CDR3 sequence is CASSYSETGVSYGYTF. As DNA, the CDR3 is TGTGCCAGCAGTTACTCGGAGACAGGGGTGAGCTATGGCTACACCTTC.

V and J are TRBV20-1 and TRBJ1-2; D unclear. V was shortened by 4 bases and J by 8 bases, with 11 bases between the two germline ends. The CDR3 spans 11 residues. Germline CDR1 reads DFQATT; CDR2 reads SNEGSKA (reference sequence). CDR3 nucleotide sequence: TGCAGTGCTACCCCCTTGGCCGGCTACACCTTC. It encodes CSATPLAGYTF.

The rearrangement uses TRBV11-1 and TRBJ2-2; 7 bases line up with TRBD2. Germline V lookup: CDR1 SGHAT, CDR2 FQDESV (reference sequence). This CDR3 spans 17 amino acids. The V and J ends lost 5 bases and 1 base, in that order; junction bases with no gene match: 10. This chain's CDR3 is CASSPRGGARNTGELFF. The CDR3 DNA is TGTGCCAGCAGCCCCCGCGGGGGAGCTCGGAACACCGGGGAGCTGTTTTTT.

The J gene is TRBJ1-5, the V gene TRBV7-9, with D perhaps TRBD1 (6 bases). There are 16 residues in the CDR3. The germline V gene encodes CDR1 SEHNR and CDR2 FQNEAQ (reference sequence). Trimming removed 0 bases at V and 4 bases at J, with 13 bases between. The CDR3 reads CASSLALGAGNQPQHF. The CDR3 nucleotides are TGTGCCAGCAGCTTAGCGTTGGGGGCAGGTAATCAGCCCCAGCATTTT.

This clone was counted only a few times. This chain uses TRBV6-1 with TRBJ1-1, with a tentative D call TRBD1 (6 bases). The V gene lost 0 bases and the J gene lost 4 bases, with 6 bases spanning the gap. Germline CDR1 is MNHNS and CDR2 is SASEGT. CDR3 length: 13 residues. The DNA for the CDR3 is TGTGCCAGCAGTGAAGCACAGGGCACTGAAGCTTTCTTT. This codes for CASSEAQGTEAFF.

This clone was seen a handful of times. This chain links TRBV6-5 with TRBJ1-1, with D tentatively TRBD1 (6 bases). The V gene's germline CDR1 is MNHEY and CDR2 SVGAGI. This CDR3 has 13 amino acids. The V gene lost 5 bases and the J gene lost 3 bases, with 10 bases spanning the gap. CDR3 sequence reads: CASSPGQYTEAFF. CDR3 DNA: TGTGCCAGCAGTCCCGGACAGTACACTGAAGCTTTCTTT.

This clone was seen more than once but under ten times. The rearrangement links TRBV11-2 to TRBJ2-7; TRBD1 matches 9 bases. V was clipped by 0 bases and J by 4 bases; unmatched bases: 10. This CDR3 has 17 residues. Germline-derived CDR1 and CDR2 are SGHAT and FQNNGV. The CDR3 loop reads CASSLDWGTGNPYEQYV. CDR3 coding DNA: TGTGCCAGCAGCTTAGATTGGGGGACAGGGAACCCGTACGAGCAGTACGTC.

The chain employs TRBV4-1 and TRBJ2-1; D perhaps matches TRBD2 (6 bases). V shed 4 bases and J shed 0 bases, with 16 bases lying between them. The CDR3 contains 17 residues. Germline CDR1 reads MGHRA; CDR2 reads YSYEKL. CDR3 DNA: TGCGCCAGCAGCCCCGCTTCTTTCGGGAGCTCCTACAATGAGCAGTTCTTC. Its protein is CASSPASFGSSYNEQFF.

This chain connects TRBV10-3 to TRBJ1-1; D is perhaps TRBD1 (6 bases). The CDR3 contains 16 residues. From germline, CDR1 is ENHRY and CDR2 SYGVKD. V was clipped by 3 bases and J by 0 bases, with 14 bases between them. The CDR3 DNA reads as TGTGCCATCAGTGACCCGCGGACAGTGCTGAACACTGAAGCTTTCTTT. This translates into CAISDPRTVLNTEAFF.

This clone turned up a few times. The chain recombines TRBV5-5 with TRBJ2-7, with D maybe TRBD1 (6 bases). Germline CDR1 reads SGHKS; CDR2 reads YYEKEE (reference sequence). Trimming pared 6 bases from V and 2 bases from J, leaving 12 bases between. The CDR3 consists of 13 residues. In DNA, the CDR3 is TGTGCCAGCACCATACAGGGAACCTACGAGCAGTACTTC. Amino acids: CASTIQGTYEQYF.

V is TRBV27 and J is TRBJ2-1; 8 nucleotides agree with TRBD1. The trim removed 10 bases at V and 3 bases at J, leaving 5 bases unmatched. CDR1 is MNHEY, CDR2 SMNVEV, per germline (reference sequence). The CDR3 totals 13 residues. CDR3 sequence reads: CATSGQGYNEQFF. The DNA of the CDR3 is TGTGCCACTAGTGGACAGGGCTACAATGAGCAGTTCTTC.

This chain links TRBV6-8 with TRBJ1-1; D remains unclear. Trimming took 6 bases from V and 10 from J, leaving 9 bases between them. There are 10 residues in the CDR3. The germline V gene encodes CDR1 MNHGY and CDR2 SAAAGT. This chain's CDR3 is CASRSSGAFF. The DNA for the CDR3 is TGTGCCAGCAGATCGTCGGGAGCTTTCTTT.

The chain combines TRBV5-1 with TRBJ2-2; 11 nucleotides match TRBD2. CDR3 length: 18 residues. The germline V gene encodes CDR1 SGHRS and CDR2 YFSETQ. V lost 1 base, J lost 4 bases, and 9 bases stayed unmatched. CDR3 amino acids: CASSLQGLAVMGTGELFF. CDR3 DNA sequence: TGCGCCAGCAGCTTGCAGGGACTAGCGGTAATGGGCACCGGGGAGCTGTTTTTT.